These 10 T cell receptor beta chains share one sample of origin, sequenced in a study of T cells in Graves' hyperthyroidism and ophthalmopathy. Authors of the study amplified TCR beta CDR3 regions from RNA transcripts. TCR CDR3 underwent first-round RT-PCR with the HTBI primer set. TCRdb reanalysed the multiplex PCR reads using MiXCR and keeps one entry per CDR3 protein. The sample carries about 640,000 distinct CDR3 sequences, 14% recorded once. Material: blood. These TCRs come from a woman aged 50 to 60 with Graves' ophthalmopathy.

This clonotype appeared many times. The CDR3 spells CASSLAFRLTPSYEQYF. CDR3 bases: TGTGCCAGCAGCTTAGCCTTCAGGTTGACCCCTTCCTACGAGCAGTACTTC. J is TRBJ2-7 and V is TRBV7-2; D unresolved. The germline gives CDR1 SGHTA, CDR2 FQGNSA. The ends were cut back, 0 bases at V and 1 base at J, with 16 bases in the middle. The CDR3 sequence is 17 residues long.

This clonotype was detected many times. The chain carries TRBV18 and TRBJ1-1; the D gene is possibly TRBD1 (5 bases). Germline V lookup: CDR1 KGHSH, CDR2 LQKENI. The CDR3 length is 15 residues. Deletions cut 2 bases from V and 1 base from J, with 11 bases between. In DNA, the CDR3 is TGTGCCAGCTCACCAAAGGGCCAGGGGAACACTGAAGCTTTCTTT. Protein sequence: CASSPKGQGNTEAFF. Full variable domain (missing parts from reference TRBV18 and TRBJ1-1): NAGVMQNPRHLVRRRGQEARLRCSPMKGHSHVYWYRQLPEEGLKFMVYLQKENIIDESGMPKERFSAEFPKEGPSILRIQQVVRGDSAAYFCASSPKGQGNTEAFFGQGTRLTVV.

This chain links TRBV28 with TRBJ1-2; a possible D gene is TRBD1 (6 bases). Germline V gives CDR1 MDHEN, CDR2 SYDVKM. The CDR3 length is 12 residues. V was trimmed by 6 bases and J by 14 bases, leaving 19 bases between them. The CDR3 spells CASSPGGGLWTF. CDR3 nucleotides: TGTGCCAGCAGCCCGGGAGGGGGTTTGTGGACCTTC.

The rearrangement uses TRBV4-3 and TRBJ2-7; 7 bases map to TRBD2. After removal of 0 bases from V and 5 bases from J, the junction contained 4 bases not matched to a gene. This CDR3 region has 14 residues. The V gene's germline CDR1 is LGHNA and CDR2 YSLEER. The CDR3: CASSQDWAGDEQYF. The CDR3 bases are TGCGCCAGCAGCCAAGACTGGGCGGGAGACGAGCAGTACTTC.

A remark on this clonotype: A much larger clone lies one base from this, so it may be a read error. The CDR3 bases are TGTGCCAGCAGTTACGTAGATACGCAGTATTTT. This codes for CASSYVDTQYF. The chain is built from TRBV6-2 or TRBV6-3 and TRBJ2-3, with unresolved D. Deletions cut 2 bases from V and 5 bases from J, with 2 bases between. The CDR3 length is 11 residues. Germline loops: CDR1 MNHEY, CDR2 SVGEGT.

The chain joins TRBV19 to TRBJ1-5, with D maybe TRBD1 (5 bases). V lost 5 bases to trimming and J lost 5 bases, with 13 bases between them. The CDR3 contains 14 residues. Germline CDR1 reads LNHDA; CDR2 reads SQIVND (reference sequence). CDR3 nucleotides: TGTGCCAGTAGTCCTTGGGGAGGGGATCAGCCCCAGCATTTT. Translating it yields CASSPWGGDQPQHF.

This clonotype was counted between two and nine times. V gene TRBV20-1 combines with J gene TRBJ1-4; 8 positions match TRBD1. The CDR3 is 14 amino acids. Germline V gives CDR1 DFQATT, CDR2 SNEGSKA (reference sequence). Unmatched junction bases numbered 10, after V lost 5 bases and J lost 8 bases. The CDR3 loop is CSASLTGALEKLFF. The CDR3 DNA sequence: TGCAGTGCTTCCTTGACAGGGGCTTTAGAAAAACTGTTTTTT.

This clonotype occurred many times. The rearrangement joins TRBV20-1 to TRBJ1-2; TRBD1 agrees at 7 bases. The V gene's germline CDR1 is DFQATT and CDR2 SNEGSKA (reference sequence). V gave up 3 bases and J gave up 3 bases; unmatched junction bases: 4. The CDR3 covers 13 residues. CDR3 amino acids: CSASSGGDYGYTF. In nucleotides, the CDR3 is TGCAGTGCTAGCTCAGGGGGAGACTATGGCTACACCTTC.

This clonotype was detected ten times or more. The rearrangement joins TRBV7-8 to TRBJ2-1; 10 bases are a match to TRBD2. Trimming at V came to 0 bases and at J to 8 bases, leaving 7 bases not matched to a gene. The length of the CDR3 is 16 residues. The germline gives CDR1 SGHVS, CDR2 FQNEAQ. CDR3 nucleotide sequence: TGTGCCAGCAGCTTAGCGCTCAGCGGGAGGGCCGATGAGCAGTTCTTC. It translates to CASSLALSGRADEQFF.

This chain joins TRBV6-2 or TRBV6-3 and TRBJ2-7; perhaps TRBD2 as D (5 bases). CDR3 size: 14 residues. Germline V gene data show CDR1 as MNHEY and CDR2 as SVGEGT. V was pared by 0 bases and J by 2 bases, with 8 bases between. CDR3 amino acids: CASSYSELAYEQYF. As DNA, the CDR3 is TGTGCCAGCAGTTACTCGGAACTAGCCTACGAGCAGTACTTC.